The rows below give T cell receptor beta chains drawn from one sample of a study of shared clonotypes between healthy human individuals. Assay used: immunoSEQ multiplex PCR; TCRdb lists only in-frame clones, some missing. The data hold 1.6 million or so clones, with around 98.5% observed a single time. Sequenced input: naive CD4+ T cells sorted from blood. All receptors come from a man between 25 and 39 years old in good health. Both conserved end residues are part of each CDR3. A D gene is named only where the DNA matches it firmly. Size is stated for part of the rows, as once, few or many counts, or as a class when the clone is expanded.

-	TRBD1	TRBJ1-2	TRBV5-5	TGTGCCAGCAGTCCAGACAGGGGCTATGGCTACACCTTC	CASSPDRGYGYTF
-	-	TRBJ1-3	TRBV19	TGTGCCAGTAGTACTCAATCTGGACACAGAAACACCATATATTTT	CASSTQSGHRNTIYF
-	-	TRBJ1-1	TRBV5-5	TGTGCCAGCAGCTTGGTAGGGGTGCACACTGAAGCTTTCTTT	CASSLVGVHTEAFF
-	-	TRBJ2-1	TRBV29-1	TGCAGCGTTGGAAGGGTACAGACTACCCCCTACAATGAGCAGTTCTTC	CSVGRVQTTPYNEQFF
-	TRBD2	TRBJ2-1	TRBV18	TGTGCCAGCTCGCTAAGCGGGAACCATGAGCAGTTCTTC	CASSLSGNHEQFF
-	-	TRBJ2-2	TRBV5-1	TGCGCCAGCAGCTTGCTGGGGCCGAACACCGGGGAGCTGTTTTTT	CASSLLGPNTGELFF
-	TRBD2	TRBJ2-1	TRBV18	TGTGCCAGCTCATCGAGCGGGAGGACACAGTTCTTC	CASSSSGRTQFF
-	TRBD2	TRBJ2-2	TRBV19	TGTGCCAGTAGTATAGACGCTAGCGGGAGTAGGAGCACCGGGGAGCTGTTTTTT	CASSIDASGSRSTGELFF
-	-	TRBJ1-2	TRBV6-1	TGTGCCAGCAGTGAAGCGCAAAACACAAGGGGCTACACCTTC	CASSEAQNTRGYTF
-	TRBD2	TRBJ2-7	TRBV11-3	TGTGCCAGCAGCCGGACTAGCGGGAACGAGCAGTACTTC	CASSRTSGNEQYF
-	-	TRBJ2-3	TRBV28	TGTGCCAGCAGCCGGAGCACAGATACGCAGTATTTT	CASSRSTDTQYF
-	-	TRBJ2-3	TRBV7-2	TGTGCCAGCAGCTTATGGGCAGATACGCAGTATTTT	CASSLWADTQYF
-	TRBD1	TRBJ2-1	TRBV9	TGTGCCAGCAGCGTAAACAGGGGGCGCAGGAATGAGCAGTTCTTC	CASSVNRGRRNEQFF
once	TRBD2	TRBJ2-1	TRBV11-3	TGTGCCTTGCTAGCGGGAGGTTGGATGGGCAATGAGCAGTTCTTC	CALLAGGWMGNEQFF
-	TRBD2	TRBJ2-1	TRBV7-8	TGTGCCAGCAGCCCTAGCGGGATCTCCTACAATGAGCAGTTCTTC	CASSPSGISYNEQFF
-	TRBD1	TRBJ2-7	TRBV30	TGTGCCTGGAGTGGGGGGAACAGGGGCGGCGAGCAGTACTTC	CAWSGGNRGGEQYF
-	-	TRBJ2-1	TRBV28	TGTGCCACGATCCAGGACAATGAGCAGTTCTTC	CATIQDNEQFF
-	-	TRBJ1-1	TRBV30	TGTGCCTGGGCCGGAATCTACACTGAAGCTTTCTTT	CAWAGIYTEAFF
-	-	TRBJ2-2	TRBV5-1	TGCGCCAGCAGCTTGGACCTCGTGGCCAACACCGGGGAGCTGTTTTTT	CASSLDLVANTGELFF
-	-	TRBJ1-5	TRBV29-1	TGCAGCGTTGGGAGAGATGGCAATCAGCCCCAGCATTTT	CSVGRDGNQPQHF
-	-	TRBJ2-7	TRBV6-1	TGTGCCAGCAATTACGGGCTCTACGAGCAGTACTTC	CASNYGLYEQYF
once	TRBD1	TRBJ1-1	TRBV7-9	TGTGCCAGCAGCTTGACAGGGACTGAAGCTTTCTTT	CASSLTGTEAFF
-	-	TRBJ2-7	TRBV2	TGTGCCAGCAAGACAAGGACAGTCCACGAGCAGTACTTC	CASKTRTVHEQYF
once	TRBD1	TRBJ2-5	TRBV9	TGTGCCAGCAGCGTAGCCCCAGGGGGCCAAGAGACCCAGTACTTC	CASSVAPGGQETQYF
-	-	TRBJ2-4	TRBV29-1	TGCAGCGTCTCGGGGGTTGCCAAAAACATTCAGTACTTC	CSVSGVAKNIQYF
-	TRBD2	TRBJ2-3	TRBV10-3	TGTGCCATCAGTAAACCCGGGACTAGCGACACAGATACGCAGTATTTT	CAISKPGTSDTDTQYF
-	-	TRBJ2-1	TRBV13	TGTGCCAGCAGCTCCCGTTCTGAGGGCAGGGCTTCCAATGAGCAGTTCTTC	CASSSRSEGRASNEQFF
-	TRBD1	TRBJ2-1	TRBV7-3	TGTGCCAGCAGCTCCGGGACAGGAGCCTACAATGAGCAGTTCTTC	CASSSGTGAYNEQFF
once	-	TRBJ2-7	TRBV2	TGTGCCAGCAGTGAAGTTAAGGGTTTAGGCTACGAGCAGTACTTC	CASSEVKGLGYEQYF
-	-	TRBJ2-6	TRBV4-3	TGCGCCAGCAGCCAAGAGTCCGGGTTTGGGGCCAACGTCCTGACTTTC	CASSQESGFGANVLTF
-	-	TRBJ2-6	TRBV4-3	TGCGCCAGCAGCCAAGATCAGCCTGGGGCCAACGTCCTGACTTTC	CASSQDQPGANVLTF
-	-	TRBJ2-7	TRBV19	TGTGCCAGTAGGGGGGACTCCTACGAGCAGTACTTC	CASRGDSYEQYF
-	-	TRBJ2-7	TRBV5-1	TGCGCCAGCAGCTTGATATTGTCAAGGGACGAGCAGTACTTC	CASSLILSRDEQYF
-	TRBD2	TRBJ2-7	TRBV9	TGTGCCAGCAGCGTAGTAGCGGGTCATTCCGAGCAGTACTTC	CASSVVAGHSEQYF
-	-	TRBJ1-1	TRBV5-1	TGCGCCAGCGTGGGTTCCGCAAACACTGAAGCTTTCTTT	CASVGSANTEAFF
-	TRBD1	TRBJ2-7	TRBV27	TGTGCCAGCAGTTTAGGAATGGACAGGGTATTCGACGAGCAGTACTTC	CASSLGMDRVFDEQYF
-	TRBD1	TRBJ2-2	TRBV29-1	TGCAGCGTTGAAAAAGGACAGGTGAACACCGGGGAGCTGTTTTTT	CSVEKGQVNTGELFF
-	TRBD2	TRBJ2-1	TRBV18	TGTGCCAGCTCCCCCAACTCTGGACTAGCGGGAGTTAATGAGCAGTTCTTC	CASSPNSGLAGVNEQFF
-	TRBD2	TRBJ2-2	TRBV28	TGTGCCAGCAGCCTAGCGGGAGTTGCCGGGGAGCTGTTTTTT	CASSLAGVAGELFF
once	TRBD1	TRBJ2-1	TRBV18	TGTGCCAGCTCACCACCGGGACAGGGATACAATGAGCAGTTCTTC	CASSPPGQGYNEQFF
-	-	TRBJ2-5	TRBV5-1	TGCGCCAGCAGCTTGGTTACGGCTCAAGAGACCCAGTACTTC	CASSLVTAQETQYF
-	-	TRBJ2-5	TRBV28	TGTGCCAGCAGTCCCTGGCTGGGACACCAGGAGACCCAGTACTTC	CASSPWLGHQETQYF
-	TRBD1	TRBJ2-7	TRBV18	TGTGCCAGCTCACCGGGACAGGCAACCTACGAGCAGTACTTC	CASSPGQATYEQYF
-	TRBD1	TRBJ2-5	TRBV19	TGTGCCACCTGGGACAGGGCCCAAGAGACCCAGTACTTC	CATWDRAQETQYF
-	-	TRBJ2-7	TRBV7-2	TGTGCCAGCAGCCGGATACCGCAGGTCGAGCAGTACTTC	CASSRIPQVEQYF
-	TRBD2	TRBJ2-3	TRBV29-1	TGCAGCGTTGGGCTAGCGGGAGCATTTGATACGCAGTATTTT	CSVGLAGAFDTQYF
-	-	TRBJ1-5	TRBV18	TGTGCCAGCTCATGGGAAAATAGCAATCAGCCCCAGCATTTT	CASSWENSNQPQHF
-	-	TRBJ2-7	TRBV27	TGTGCCAGCAGTTTTCAGGGGACCTACGAGCAGTACTTC	CASSFQGTYEQYF
-	-	TRBJ2-5	TRBV29-1	TGCAGCGTTCCCTCCGCGGGGTACGGGAGGACCCAGTACTTC	CSVPSAGYGRTQYF
-	-	TRBJ2-2	TRBV11-2	TGTGCCAGCAGCTTGGTCTCCCGGGAGACCGGGGAGCTGTTTTTT	CASSLVSRETGELFF
-	TRBD2	TRBJ2-2	TRBV5-4	TGTGCCAGCAGCTTGTATGGCGGGAGGTCCACCGGGGAGCTGTTTTTT	CASSLYGGRSTGELFF
once	-	TRBJ1-1	TRBV18	TGTGCCAGCTCACCCGGGACACCGAACACTGAAGCTTTCTTT	CASSPGTPNTEAFF
once	TRBD1	TRBJ2-7	TRBV18	TGTGCCAGCTCACGTTTGGACAGGGGGCAGGGCGAGCAGTACTTC	CASSRLDRGQGEQYF
-	-	TRBJ2-7	TRBV7-9	TGTGCCAGCAGCTTATATCGGCGGGACCCCTACGAGCAGTACTTC	CASSLYRRDPYEQYF
once	TRBD2	TRBJ2-7	TRBV5-1	TGCGCCAGCAGCCCGATAGCGGGAGCTGAGTTCTACGAGCAGTACTTC	CASSPIAGAEFYEQYF